This record concerns one TCR beta chain sequence. This sample was taken from a study of blood T cell repertoires in COVID-19. Overall study context: Some COVID-19 samples were acute and others convalescent; all came from the United States, Italy and Spain. Sample material is recorded as cDNA or gDNA derived from T cells, B-cell-depleted T cells, or PBMCs.

Per the original data handling: Amplification of reference gene primers provided the estimated nucleated cell counts. Assay used: immunoSEQ multiplex PCR; TCRdb lists only in-frame clones, some missing. Clone size and V and J calls were adopted from that table, with D and trimming inferred from the DNA. Of some 110,000 clones listed, roughly 86% were seen once; the top ten hold roughly 4%. Sequences were obtained from peripheral blood. The sequence was obtained from a man aged 35-49 years with acute or convalescent COVID-19.

The CDR3 protein is CASTPTGRNTEAFF. DNA of the CDR3: TGTGCCAGCACCCCTACAGGCAGGAACACTGAAGCTTTCTTT. The chain links TRBV6-5 to TRBJ1-1; the D gene is possibly TRBD1 (5 bases). This CDR3 has 14 amino acids. Germline lookup yields CDR1 MNHEY and CDR2 SVGAGI. V was pared by 7 bases and J by 1 base, with 13 bases between.